This T cell receptor beta chain was identified during a study of OX40 agonist ivuxolimab in advanced cancers. Turning to the study itself: The mean age was about 57 years, ranging from about 20 to 90, with approximately 85% of participants male. Three patients got partial responses; one had hepatocellular carcinoma and two had cutaneous melanoma. Therapy given before enrollment (anti-PD-1, anti-PD-L1 or anti-CTLA-4) was allowed, and 40% had some.

Points on this clone: Its cognate antigen is unknown.

This table comes from immunoSEQ multiplex PCR, and its TCRdb copy is limited to in-frame clones, with some not included. The sample shows more than 80,000 clones, about 89% of them seen only once. Study-level results: Averaging showed that CD8+ T cells had more expanded clones than CD4+ did.

Germline V CDR1 and CDR2: SGHNT, YYREEE (reference sequence). The CDR3 spans 15 residues. Trimming removed 2 bases from V and 5 bases from J; junction bases left unmatched: 9. The sequences come from CD4+ or CD8+ T cells sorted from blood, collected in a trial of the OX40 agonist ivuxolimab. The TCR sequence derives from an adult with an advanced solid tumor such as melanoma, head and neck, liver or kidney cancer. This chain links TRBV5-4 with TRBJ2-5, with 7 bases lining up with TRBD2. The DNA for the CDR3 is TGTGCCAGCAGCTTTGAAGCGGGACTCAGGGAGACCCAGTACTTC. It codes for CASSFEAGLRETQYF.